The 3 T cell receptor beta chains in this list originate from one sample, sequenced in a study of CD8 T cells in ankylosing spondylitis. TCRdb re-analysed the 5' RACE reads in MiXCR, keeping a single row per CDR3 protein. The sample shows 130,000 or so distinct CDR3 sequences, around 7% of them seen only once. Material for sequencing was blood, either unsorted or a sorted T cell fraction (not recorded which). Source of these receptors: a male donor with ankylosing spondylitis or in good health (not recorded which).

This clonotype has ten or more counts. The chain employs TRBV12-3 or TRBV12-4 and TRBJ2-3; D is unresolved. V shed 1 base and J shed 2 bases, with 10 bases lying between them. The length of the CDR3 is 15 residues. CDR3 sequence (DNA): TGTGCCAGCAGTTTAGAATACACTTCCACAGATACGCAGTATTTT. Translated: CASSLEYTSTDTQYF.

This clonotype was seen a handful of times. The rearrangement links TRBV2 to TRBJ1-2; D may be TRBD1 (6 bases). The germline gives CDR1 SNHLY, CDR2 FYNNEI. The CDR3 sequence is 14 residues long. Trimming shortened V by 6 bases and J by 8 bases, and 19 bases separated the two germline ends. The CDR3 nucleotides read TGTGCCAGCAGCCGAGGACAGCCCACTTCGGGCTACACCTTC. It yields the protein CASSRGQPTSGYTF.

This clonotype was counted many times. V is TRBV11-3 and J is TRBJ2-2; 8 nucleotides match TRBD1. V lost 5 bases and J lost 2; bases outside the gene matches: 7. The germline V gene encodes CDR1 SGHNT and CDR2 YENEEA. CDR3 length: 16 amino acids. DNA of the CDR3: TGTGCCAGCAGCACCGGACAGGGCCTAAACACCGGGGAGCTGTTTTTT. The encoded protein is CASSTGQGLNTGELFF.